Following are 27 T cell receptor beta chains from one sample sequenced in a study of cytomegalovirus exposure and HLA in healthy donors. Primers for the PCR totalled 60 Vbeta and 13 Jbeta. Sequencing used immunoSEQ multiplex PCR; TCRdb keeps in-frame clones, though not all of them. The sample consists of 90,000 to 150,000 clones, more than 60% of them appearing once. Material for sequencing was PBMCs. The receptors originated from a man aged 35 to 55 in good health and CMV-seropositive.

This rearrangement joins TRBV2 to TRBJ2-7; a possible D gene is TRBD2 (6 bases). CDR1 SNHLY and CDR2 FYNNEI come from the germline V gene. This CDR3 region has 13 residues. V was cut by 5 bases and J by 6 bases, with 14 bases left in between. The CDR3 bases are TGTGCCAGCAGTTGGACTAACCGCCTCGAGCAGTACTTC. This encodes CASSWTNRLEQYF.

The J gene is TRBJ2-7, the V gene TRBV5-1; 13 nucleotides agree with TRBD2. The V segment lost 4 bases and the J segment 4 bases; nucleotides outside the gene matches: 8. Germline CDR1 SGHRS, CDR2 YFSETQ. The CDR3 is 16 residues long. CDR3 in amino acids: CASSPRLAGGSYEQYF. As DNA, the CDR3 is TGCGCCAGCAGCCCTCGACTAGCGGGGGGTTCTTACGAGCAGTACTTC.

This clone was observed a handful of times. The J gene is TRBJ2-6, the V gene TRBV7-3; no reliable D call. V gave up 5 bases and J gave up 4 bases, with 15 bases separating them. This CDR3 region has 16 residues. The germline V gene encodes CDR1 SGHTA and CDR2 FQGTGA. CDR3 protein: CASSLHYEAGANVLTF. Written as DNA, the CDR3 is TGTGCCAGCAGCCTCCACTACGAGGCCGGGGCCAACGTCCTGACTTTC.

The chain joins TRBV6-5 to TRBJ2-2; 8 bases line up with TRBD2. The CDR3 extends over 15 amino acids. The germline CDR1 and CDR2 sequences are MNHEY and SVGAGI. V lost 10 bases to trimming and J lost 4 bases; unmatched junction nucleotides: 11. The chain's CDR3 is CATRPGGPVTGELFF. CDR3 coding DNA: TGTGCCACCCGTCCGGGGGGGCCGGTCACCGGGGAGCTGTTTTTT.

The chain uses TRBV5-4 and TRBJ1-1, with TRBD1 matching over 7 bases. Germline V gene lookup returns CDR1 SGHNT and CDR2 YYREEE (reference sequence). The ends lost 1 base at V and 8 bases at J; junction bases unmatched: 2. This CDR3 has 12 amino acids. CDR3 nucleotide sequence: TGTGCCAGCAGCTTGAGGACAGGAGAAGCTTTCTTT. This translates into CASSLRTGEAFF.

V usage is TRBV5-1 and J usage is TRBJ1-4; a weak D match, TRBD1 (6 bases). CDR3 length: 15 residues. Trimming cost V 4 bases and J 5 bases, with 15 bases left between them. Germline-derived CDR1 and CDR2 are SGHRS and YFSETQ. This CDR3 reads CASSIGQSGNEKLFF. The CDR3 DNA reads as TGCGCCAGCAGCATAGGACAGTCAGGGAATGAAAAACTGTTTTTT.

There are a few counts of this clone. At the DNA level, this CDR3 is encoded by other sequences in the same sample as well. The chain links TRBV7-9 to TRBJ1-1; D is perhaps TRBD1 (6 bases). There are 14 residues in the CDR3. From germline, CDR1 is SEHNR and CDR2 FQNEAQ (reference sequence). V was cut by 6 bases and J by 4 bases, with 15 bases left in between. The CDR3 protein is CASREAGVGTEAFF. The CDR3 bases are TGTGCCAGCAGAGAAGCAGGGGTTGGCACTGAAGCTTTCTTT.

The rearrangement joins TRBV19 to TRBJ2-1; TRBD1 is a possible D gene (5 bases). CDR1 and CDR2 from the germline V gene are LNHDA and SQIVND (reference sequence). V lost 5 bases, J lost 3 bases, and 11 bases lay in between. The CDR3 is 14 amino acids. The CDR3 region has the DNA TGTGCCAGTAGTGTGACAGACAACTACAATGAGCAGTTCTTC. It encodes CASSVTDNYNEQFF.

This clone has only a few counts. CDR3 sequence (DNA): TGTGCCAGCAGTGAGTTGGCAGGGGGCATCGAGTACTTC. Translating it yields CASSELAGGIEYF. The rearrangement links TRBV2 to TRBJ2-7; 8 positions agree with TRBD1. Germline V gene data show CDR1 as SNHLY and CDR2 as FYNNEI. V gave up 3 bases and J gave up 11 bases; unmatched junction bases: 9. CDR3 length: 13 residues.

V is TRBV7-3 and J is TRBJ2-7; D may be TRBD1 (5 bases). Germline CDR1 and CDR2: SGHTA and FQGTGA. V dropped 4 bases and J dropped 0 bases, with 7 bases sitting between them. The CDR3 totals 13 residues. The CDR3 sequence is CASSSQGSYEQYF. The DNA of the CDR3 is TGTGCCAGCAGCTCCCAGGGCTCCTACGAGCAGTACTTC.

This rearrangement joins TRBV5-5 to TRBJ1-5; the D gene is possibly TRBD1 (5 bases). Germline V gene lookup returns CDR1 SGHKS and CDR2 YYEKEE (reference sequence). V shed 2 bases and J shed 6 bases, with 15 bases lying between them. CDR3 size: 15 residues. In DNA, the CDR3 is TGTGCCAGCAGCTTATTTCTACAGGAAAGTCAGCCCCAGCATTTT. Translating gives CASSLFLQESQPQHF.

This clone was detected only once. The chain joins TRBV11-3 to TRBJ2-5; perhaps TRBD2 as D (7 bases). V shed 1 base and J shed 3 bases, with 15 bases lying between them. Germline V gene lookup returns CDR1 SGHNT and CDR2 YENEEA. The CDR3 covers 16 residues. In nucleotides, the CDR3 is TGTGCCAGCAGCTTAGGGCTGGGGGCGGGAGAAGAGACCCAGTACTTC. Protein product: CASSLGLGAGEETQYF. The full variable domain, completed using reference TRBV11-3 and TRBJ2-5, is EAGVVQSPRYKIIEKKQPVAFWCNPISGHNTLYWYLQNLGQGPELLIRYENEEAVDDSQLPKDRFSAERLKGVDSTLKIQPAELGDSAVYLCASSLGLGAGEETQYFGPGTRLLVL.

This sequence joins TRBV28 and TRBJ2-1, with TRBD2 matching 10 bases. Trimming took 3 bases from V and 1 from J; bases not matched to a gene: 6. Germline V gives CDR1 MDHEN, CDR2 SYDVKM. This CDR3 has 17 amino acids. The CDR3, as DNA: TGTGCCAGCAGTTTGACCCCGGGACTAGCGTCCTACAATGAGCAGTTCTTC. As protein: CASSLTPGLASYNEQFF.

The genes are TRBV15 and TRBJ1-5, with D possibly TRBD1 on 6 matching bases. The CDR3 runs to 15 residues. From germline, CDR1 is LNHNV and CDR2 YYDKDF (reference sequence). V lost 0 bases and J lost 1, with 7 bases in between. DNA for the CDR3: TGTGCCACCAGCAGAGACGGACAGAGCAATCAGCCCCAGCATTTT. Translation gives CATSRDGQSNQPQHF.

This chain's CDR3 is CASSPGLATYNEQFF. CDR3 sequence (DNA): TGTGCCAGCAGCCCCGGACTAGCGACTTACAATGAGCAGTTCTTC. The rearrangement links TRBV7-9 to TRBJ2-1; 9 nucleotides align to TRBD2. Trimming at V came to 5 bases and at J to 4 bases, leaving 6 bases not matched to a gene. The CDR3 is 15 amino acids. From germline, CDR1 is SEHNR and CDR2 FQNEAQ (reference sequence).

This chain connects TRBV30 to TRBJ2-3; 7 bases are a match to TRBD2. With 7 bases clipped from V and 0 bases from J, the junction kept 7 bases outside the gene matches. Per germline, CDR1 GTSNPN and CDR2 SVGIG (reference sequence). The CDR3 sequence is 14 residues long. The CDR3 spells CASDRSGSTDTQYF. The DNA for the CDR3 is TGTGCCTCCGATCGTAGCGGGAGCACAGATACGCAGTATTTT.

The table lists this clone with a few counts. V is TRBV6-1 and J is TRBJ2-1; D possibly corresponds to TRBD1 (5 bases). Germline-derived CDR1 and CDR2 are MNHNS and SASEGT. The V gene lost 6 bases and the J gene lost 8 bases, with 17 bases spanning the gap. The CDR3 is 14 amino acids. CDR3 coding DNA: TGTGCCAGCAGGGATTTAGGGCTCAGGGATGAGCAGTTCTTC. Translated: CASRDLGLRDEQFF.

This clone appeared a few times. The chain is built from TRBV28 and TRBJ1-6, with no clear D. Trimming took off 7 bases at V and 0 bases at J, with 13 bases between the two ends. CDR1 is MDHEN, CDR2 SYDVKM, per germline. The CDR3 sequence is 16 residues long. CDR3 DNA: TGTGCCAGCACCTCATCCTCCAGCTCCTATAATTCACCCCTCCACTTT. It translates to CASTSSSSSYNSPLHF.

The V gene is TRBV7-2, the J gene TRBJ1-6, with D unclear. Trimming removed 3 bases from V and 8 bases from J, with 11 bases in between. This CDR3 has 14 amino acids. The V gene's germline CDR1 is SGHTA and CDR2 FQGNSA. CDR3 loop: CASSFGSSDSPLHF. CDR3 nucleotides: TGTGCCAGCAGCTTTGGTTCCTCAGATTCACCCCTCCACTTT.

This clone came up once. This chain links TRBV4-1 with TRBJ2-7; D is possibly TRBD2 (6 bases). The germline V gene has CDR1 MGHRA and CDR2 YSYEKL. The CDR3 covers 13 residues. Trimming stripped 3 bases from V and 1 base from J, with 7 bases between. CDR3 residues: CASSHGGSYEQYF. In DNA form, the CDR3 reads TGCGCCAGCAGCCACGGGGGATCCTACGAGCAGTACTTC.

The V gene is TRBV5-1, the J gene TRBJ1-2; D may be TRBD1 (5 bases). Germline-derived CDR1 and CDR2 are SGHRS and YFSETQ. With 0 bases removed from V and 5 bases from J, the gap between germline ends came to 20 bases. This CDR3 spans 17 amino acids. CDR3 loop: CASSLENRRGEIYGYTF. CDR3 bases: TGCGCCAGCAGCTTGGAGAATAGGCGGGGGGAAATTTATGGCTACACCTTC. Filled out from reference TRBV5-1 and TRBJ1-2, the complete variable domain reads KAGVTQTPRYLIKTRGQQVTLSCSPISGHRSVSWYQQTPGQGLQFLFEYFSETQRNKGNFPGRFSGRQFSNSRSEMNVSTLELGDSALYLCASSLENRRGEIYGYTFGSGTRLTVV.

The chain recombines TRBV6-1 with TRBJ2-1, with D maybe TRBD2 (5 bases). Trimming took 1 base from V and 9 from J, leaving 10 bases between them. The CDR3 extends over 13 amino acids. Germline CDR1 is MNHNS and CDR2 is SASEGT. CDR3 sequence reads: CASSEEEVTEQFF. The CDR3 DNA follows: TGTGCCAGCAGTGAAGAGGAGGTCACTGAGCAGTTCTTC.

The chain carries TRBV10-3 and TRBJ2-7; D is perhaps TRBD1 (5 bases). Germline CDR1 and CDR2: ENHRY and SYGVKD. The CDR3 has 14 amino acids. V lost 3 bases to trimming and J lost 2 bases, with 11 bases between them. The chain's CDR3 is CAISDGAGTYEQYF. The CDR3 DNA is TGTGCCATCAGTGATGGGGCTGGGACCTACGAGCAGTACTTC.

In this sample, this clone turned up a few times. The V gene is TRBV4-1, the J gene TRBJ2-7; 7 nucleotides agree with TRBD2. This CDR3 comprises 16 residues. V trimming: 1 base; J trimming: 7 bases; junction bases outside the gene matches: 13. CDR1 and CDR2 from the germline V gene are MGHRA and YSYEKL. The CDR3 is CASSQVPRGRAREQYF. The CDR3 coding sequence is TGCGCCAGCAGCCAAGTACCCCGGGGGAGGGCGCGGGAGCAGTACTTC.

Concerning this clone itself: The same CDR3 also results from other DNA sequences found in this sample. This chain uses TRBV9 with TRBJ2-1, with D perhaps matching TRBD1 (7 bases). Trimming stripped 6 bases from V and 0 bases from J, with 19 bases between. Germline lookup yields CDR1 SGDLS and CDR2 YYNGEE. The CDR3 is 17 amino acids. This CDR3 is CASTLRGDSSSYNEQFF. CDR3 in DNA: TGTGCCAGCACCCTAAGGGGGGACAGCAGCTCCTACAATGAGCAGTTCTTC.

The chain combines TRBV28 with TRBJ1-2, with 7 bases aligning to TRBD1. V shed 2 bases and J 7 bases; nucleotides not matched to a gene: 13. The CDR3 has 16 amino acids. Germline CDR1 and CDR2: MDHEN and SYDVKM. The CDR3: CASSLRGTARGGGYTF. CDR3 coding DNA: TGTGCCAGCAGTTTAAGAGGGACAGCAAGGGGTGGTGGCTACACCTTC.

About this clone itself: Additional DNA sequences in this sample encode the identical CDR3. This chain uses TRBV29-1 with TRBJ2-6, with 7 nucleotides matching TRBD1. The CDR3 consists of 15 residues. From germline, CDR1 is SQVTM and CDR2 ANQGSEA. Germline trimming cut 5 bases from V and 0 bases from J; bases unmatched to any gene: 4. The CDR3 sequence is CSVQGETSGANVLTF. The CDR3 DNA follows: TGCAGCGTTCAGGGGGAAACCTCTGGGGCCAACGTCCTGACTTTC.